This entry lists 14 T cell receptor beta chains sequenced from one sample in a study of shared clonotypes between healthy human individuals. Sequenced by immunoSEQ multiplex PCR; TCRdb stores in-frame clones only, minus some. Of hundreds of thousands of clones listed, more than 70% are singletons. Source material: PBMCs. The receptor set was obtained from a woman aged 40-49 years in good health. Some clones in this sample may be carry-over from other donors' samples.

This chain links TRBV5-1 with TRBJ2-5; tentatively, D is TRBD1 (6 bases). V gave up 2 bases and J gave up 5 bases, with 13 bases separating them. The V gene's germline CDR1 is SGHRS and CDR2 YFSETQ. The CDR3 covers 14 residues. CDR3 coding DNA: TGCGCCAGCAGCTTACAGGGCGGAGAGGAGACCCAGTACTTC. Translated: CASSLQGGEETQYF.

The CDR3, as DNA: TGTGCCAGCAGCGTAGCGGGGACTAGCGGGACGCGGGGAACGCAGTATTTT. Its translation: CASSVAGTSGTRGTQYF. The chain has TRBV9 and TRBJ2-3; 13 positions agree with TRBD2. This CDR3 region has 17 residues. The germline gives CDR1 SGDLS, CDR2 YYNGEE. V gave up 0 bases and J gave up 9 bases; unmatched junction bases: 10.

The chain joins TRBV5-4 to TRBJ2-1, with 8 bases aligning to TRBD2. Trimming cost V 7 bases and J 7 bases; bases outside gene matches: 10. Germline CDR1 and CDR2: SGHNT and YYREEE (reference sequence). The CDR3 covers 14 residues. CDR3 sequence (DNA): TGTGCCAGCCGATGGATCGGGAGGGGTAATGAGCAGTTCTTC. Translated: CASRWIGRGNEQFF. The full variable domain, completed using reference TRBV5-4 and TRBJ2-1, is ETGVTQSPTHLIKTRGQQVTLRCSSQSGHNTVSWYQQALGQGPQFIFQYYREEENGRGNFPPRFSGLQFPNYSSELNVNALELDDSALYLCASRWIGRGNEQFFGPGTRLTVL.

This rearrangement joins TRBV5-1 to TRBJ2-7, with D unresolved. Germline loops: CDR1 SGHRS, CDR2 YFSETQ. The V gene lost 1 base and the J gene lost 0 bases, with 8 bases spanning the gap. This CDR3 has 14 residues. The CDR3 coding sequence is TGCGCCAGCAGCTTGACAGCCTCCTCCTACGAGCAGTACTTC. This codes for CASSLTASSYEQYF.

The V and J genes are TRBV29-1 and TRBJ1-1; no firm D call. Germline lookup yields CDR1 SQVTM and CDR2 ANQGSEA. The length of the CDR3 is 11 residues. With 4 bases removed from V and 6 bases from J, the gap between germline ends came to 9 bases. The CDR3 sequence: CSVGVGPEAFF. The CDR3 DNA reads TGCAGCGTTGGAGTGGGCCCTGAAGCTTTCTTT.

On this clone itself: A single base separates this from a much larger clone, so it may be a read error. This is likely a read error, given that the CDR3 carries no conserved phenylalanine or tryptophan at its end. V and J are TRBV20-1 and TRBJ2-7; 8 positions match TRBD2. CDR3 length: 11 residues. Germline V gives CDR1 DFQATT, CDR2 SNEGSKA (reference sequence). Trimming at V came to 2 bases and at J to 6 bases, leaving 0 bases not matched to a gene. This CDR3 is CSARLAGEQYS. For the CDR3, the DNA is TGCAGTGCTAGACTAGCGGGCGAGCAGTACTCC.

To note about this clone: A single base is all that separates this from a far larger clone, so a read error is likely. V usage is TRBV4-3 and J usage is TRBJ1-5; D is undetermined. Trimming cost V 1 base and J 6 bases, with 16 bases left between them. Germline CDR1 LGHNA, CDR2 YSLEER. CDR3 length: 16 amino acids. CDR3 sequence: CASSQGWNGVSQPQHF. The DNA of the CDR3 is TGCGCCAGCAGCCAAGGTTGGAACGGAGTCAGTCAGCCCCAGCATTTT.

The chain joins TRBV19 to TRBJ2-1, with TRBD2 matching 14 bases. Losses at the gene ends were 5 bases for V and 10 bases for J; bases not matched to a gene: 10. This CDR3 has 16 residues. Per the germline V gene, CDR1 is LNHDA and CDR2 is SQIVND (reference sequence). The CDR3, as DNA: TGTGCCAGTAGTCTAGGGGGACTAGCGGGAGCGGGAGAGCAGTTCTTC. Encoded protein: CASSLGGLAGAGEQFF.

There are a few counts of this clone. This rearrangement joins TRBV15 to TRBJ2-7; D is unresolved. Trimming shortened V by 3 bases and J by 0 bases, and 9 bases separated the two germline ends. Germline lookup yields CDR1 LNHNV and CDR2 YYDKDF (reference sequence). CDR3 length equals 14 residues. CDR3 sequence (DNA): TGTGCCACCAGCAGGGGAATAGGCTCCTACGAGCAGTACTTC. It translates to CATSRGIGSYEQYF. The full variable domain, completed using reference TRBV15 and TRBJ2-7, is DAMVIQNPRYQVTQFGKPVTLSCSQTLNHNVMYWYQQKSSQAPKLLFHYYDKDFNNEADTPDNFQSRRPNTSFCFLDIRSPGLGDTAMYLCATSRGIGSYEQYFGPGTRLTVT.

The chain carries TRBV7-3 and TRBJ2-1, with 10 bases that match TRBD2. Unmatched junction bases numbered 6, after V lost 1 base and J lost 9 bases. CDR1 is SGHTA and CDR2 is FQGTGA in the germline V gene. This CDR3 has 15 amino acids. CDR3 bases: TGTGCCAGCAGCTTAAGTCTAGCGGGAGTAGGTGAGCAGTTCTTC. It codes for CASSLSLAGVGEQFF.

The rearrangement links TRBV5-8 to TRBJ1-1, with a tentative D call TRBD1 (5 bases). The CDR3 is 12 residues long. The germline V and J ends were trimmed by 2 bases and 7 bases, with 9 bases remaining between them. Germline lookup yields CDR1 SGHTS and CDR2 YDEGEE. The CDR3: CASSFPGLEAFF. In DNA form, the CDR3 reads TGTGCCAGCAGCTTTCCGGGGCTTGAAGCTTTCTTT. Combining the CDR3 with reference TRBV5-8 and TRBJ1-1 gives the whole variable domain EAGVTQSPTHLIKTRGQQATLRCSPISGHTSVYWYQQALGLGLQFLLWYDEGEERNRGNFPPRFSGRQFPNYSSELNVNALELEDSALYLCASSFPGLEAFFGQGTRLTVV.

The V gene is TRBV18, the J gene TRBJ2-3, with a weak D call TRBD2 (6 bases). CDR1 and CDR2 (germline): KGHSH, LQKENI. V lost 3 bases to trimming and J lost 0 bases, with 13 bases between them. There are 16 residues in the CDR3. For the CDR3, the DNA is TGTGCCAGCTCACCGGTACTAGCATCTAGCACAGATACGCAGTATTTT. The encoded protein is CASSPVLASSTDTQYF.

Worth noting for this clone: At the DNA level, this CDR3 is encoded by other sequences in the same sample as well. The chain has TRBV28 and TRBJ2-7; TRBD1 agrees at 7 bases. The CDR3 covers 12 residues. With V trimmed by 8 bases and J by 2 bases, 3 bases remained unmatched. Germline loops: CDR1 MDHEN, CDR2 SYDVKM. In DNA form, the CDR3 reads TGTGCCAGCCTACAGGGGACCTACGAGCAGTACTTC. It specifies CASLQGTYEQYF.

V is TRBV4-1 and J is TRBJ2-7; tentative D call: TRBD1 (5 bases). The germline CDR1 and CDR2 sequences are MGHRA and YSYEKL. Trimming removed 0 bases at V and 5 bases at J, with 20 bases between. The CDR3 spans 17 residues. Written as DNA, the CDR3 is TGCGCCAGCAGCCAAGATGGCAGGGTATGGGGAATGGACGAGCAGTACTTC. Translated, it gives CASSQDGRVWGMDEQYF.